What follows is one T cell receptor beta chain and its context. What it recognizes is unknown. V lost 4 bases and J lost 7; bases outside the gene matches: 6. Germline V gene data show CDR1 as SGHNT and CDR2 as YYREEE (reference sequence). The CDR3 has 13 amino acids. TCRdb reprocessed the reads via MiXCR and lists one record per CDR3 protein. The sample yields about 830,000 distinct CDR3 sequences, approximately 32% seen once. The data were taken from a study of T cell repertoires in cytomegalovirus infection. Looking at the study overall: As its CMV epitopes, the study selected recently identified HLA-C-restricted and well-studied HLA-B-restricted targets. Carrying CMV and the relevant HLA type showed in public TCR beta signatures.

Findings of the study overall: Using cumulative public TCR beta family frequency, the authors identified those who carried CMV together with the relevant HLA. HLA-C-restricted CMV-specific TCR beta clonotypes prevailed in the ex vivo response.

The sequence was collected from a human donor in good health (CMV status not recorded). Some clones in this sample may be carry-over from other donors' samples. The sequencing here drew on cultured CD8+ T cells from PBMCs, taken from culture after CMV antigen stimulation. V gene TRBV5-4 combines with J gene TRBJ1-1; 8 bases agree with TRBD1. The CDR3 spells CASSAWTGFEAFF. The CDR3, as DNA: TGTGCCAGCAGCGCTTGGACAGGGTTTGAAGCTTTCTTT.